The clone carrying this T cell receptor (beta chain) has more than one count but fewer than ten. The protocol was immunoSEQ multiplex PCR, while the TCRdb copy is restricted to in-frame clones and leaves out a portion. The sample consists of some 34,000 clones, around 84% of them appearing once. The data originate from a study of OX40 agonist ivuxolimab in advanced cancers. Overall study: The dose-escalation cohort was approximately 85% male, with a mean age of approximately 61 years, ranging roughly 23 to 90.

CDR1 and CDR2 from the germline V gene are SGHRS and YFSETQ. The CDR3 covers 12 residues. Between the trimmed V and J ends, which lost 1 base and 5 bases, there was a span of 7 bases. The TCR was taken from an adult with an advanced solid tumor such as melanoma, head and neck, liver or kidney cancer. Sequencing used CD4+ or CD8+ T cells sorted from blood, obtained in a trial of the OX40 agonist ivuxolimab. The chain is built from TRBV5-1 and TRBJ2-7, with D uncertain. The CDR3 DNA sequence: TGCGCCAGCAGCTTGTTGGAGAACGAGCAGTACTTC. This encodes CASSLLENEQYF.